This section outlines one TCR beta chain sequence together with its context. The PCR had 60 Vbeta and 13 Jbeta primers. Only in-frame clones appear in the TCRdb table, and some are missing; sequencing was by immunoSEQ multiplex PCR. The sample records around 150,000 clones, approximately 80% being singletons. The CDR3 length is 13 residues. CDR1 is GTSNPN and CDR2 is SVGIG in the germline V gene (reference sequence). V lost 4 bases and J 1 base, leaving 8 bases between the germline ends. The sample belongs to a study of cytomegalovirus exposure and HLA in healthy donors. This rearrangement joins TRBV30 to TRBJ2-1; possibly TRBD2 for D (5 bases). The sequence was collected from a woman aged 40 to 49 in good health and CMV-seronegative. Material for sequencing was PBMCs. The CDR3 DNA reads as TGTGCCTGGACTCCGGGATCCTACAATGAGCAGTTCTTC. Its protein product is CAWTPGSYNEQFF.